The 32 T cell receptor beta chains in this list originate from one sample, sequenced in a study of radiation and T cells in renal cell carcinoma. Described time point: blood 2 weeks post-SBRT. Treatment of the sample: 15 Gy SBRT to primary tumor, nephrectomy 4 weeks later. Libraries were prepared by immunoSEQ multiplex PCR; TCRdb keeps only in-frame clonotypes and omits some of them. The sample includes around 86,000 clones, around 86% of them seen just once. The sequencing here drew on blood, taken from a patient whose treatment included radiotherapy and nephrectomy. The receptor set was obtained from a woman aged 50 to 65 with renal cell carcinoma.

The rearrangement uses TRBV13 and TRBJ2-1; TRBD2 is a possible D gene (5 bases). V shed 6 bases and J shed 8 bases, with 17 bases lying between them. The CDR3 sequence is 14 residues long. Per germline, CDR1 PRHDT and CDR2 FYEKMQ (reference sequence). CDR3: CASRASSVRDEQFF. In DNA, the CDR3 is TGTGCCAGCAGAGCGAGCAGTGTGAGGGATGAGCAGTTCTTC.

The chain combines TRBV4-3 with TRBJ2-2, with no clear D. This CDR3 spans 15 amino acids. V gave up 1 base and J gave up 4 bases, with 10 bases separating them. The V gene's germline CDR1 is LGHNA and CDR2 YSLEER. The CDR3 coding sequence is TGCGCCAGCAGCCAAGGCTTAGAAGGCACCGGGGAGCTGTTTTTT. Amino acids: CASSQGLEGTGELFF.

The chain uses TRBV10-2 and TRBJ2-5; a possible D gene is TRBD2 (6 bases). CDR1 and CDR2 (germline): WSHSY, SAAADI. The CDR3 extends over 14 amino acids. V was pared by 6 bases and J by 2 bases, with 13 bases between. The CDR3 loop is CASRTTGTQETQYF. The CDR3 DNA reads TGCGCCAGCAGGACAACCGGGACTCAAGAGACCCAGTACTTC.

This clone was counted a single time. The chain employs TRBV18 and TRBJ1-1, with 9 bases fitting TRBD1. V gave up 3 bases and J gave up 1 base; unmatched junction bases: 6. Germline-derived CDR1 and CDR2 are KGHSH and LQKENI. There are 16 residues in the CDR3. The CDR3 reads CASSPNLDRGNTEAFF. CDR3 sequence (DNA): TGTGCCAGCTCACCTAATCTGGACAGGGGGAACACTGAAGCTTTCTTT.

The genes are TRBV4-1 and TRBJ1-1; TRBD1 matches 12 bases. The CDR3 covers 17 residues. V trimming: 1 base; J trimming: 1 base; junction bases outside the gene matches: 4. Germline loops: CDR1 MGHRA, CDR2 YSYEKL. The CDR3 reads CASSQGRDRGRNTEAFF. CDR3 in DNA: TGCGCCAGCAGCCAAGGGCGGGACAGGGGGCGGAACACTGAAGCTTTCTTT.

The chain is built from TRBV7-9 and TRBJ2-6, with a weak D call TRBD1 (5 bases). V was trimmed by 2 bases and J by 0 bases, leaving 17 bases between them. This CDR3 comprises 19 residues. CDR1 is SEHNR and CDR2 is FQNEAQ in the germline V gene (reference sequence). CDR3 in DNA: TGTGCCAGCAGCTTAAGGGGCCCCATCCGCCTCTCTGGGGCCAACGTCCTGACTTTC. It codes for CASSLRGPIRLSGANVLTF.

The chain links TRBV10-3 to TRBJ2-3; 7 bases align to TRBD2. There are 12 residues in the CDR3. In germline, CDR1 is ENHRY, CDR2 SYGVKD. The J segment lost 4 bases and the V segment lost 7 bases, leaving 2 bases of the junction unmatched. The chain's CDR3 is CAIKAGADTQYF. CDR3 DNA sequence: TGTGCCATCAAGGCGGGAGCAGATACGCAGTATTTT.

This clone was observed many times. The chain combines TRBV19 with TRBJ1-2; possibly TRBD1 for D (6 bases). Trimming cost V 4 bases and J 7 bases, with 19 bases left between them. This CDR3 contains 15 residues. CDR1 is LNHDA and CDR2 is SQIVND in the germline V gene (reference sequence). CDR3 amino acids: CASSTNWGQGRGYTF. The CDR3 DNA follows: TGTGCCAGTAGTACCAATTGGGGGCAGGGCCGTGGCTACACCTTC.

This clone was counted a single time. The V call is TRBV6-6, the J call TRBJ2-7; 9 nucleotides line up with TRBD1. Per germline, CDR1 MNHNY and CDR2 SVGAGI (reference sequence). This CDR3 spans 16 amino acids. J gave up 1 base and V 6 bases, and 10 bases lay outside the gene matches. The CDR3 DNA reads TGTGCCAGCAGGGATACCTTCGGGACAGGGTCCTACGAGCAGTACTTC. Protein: CASRDTFGTGSYEQYF.

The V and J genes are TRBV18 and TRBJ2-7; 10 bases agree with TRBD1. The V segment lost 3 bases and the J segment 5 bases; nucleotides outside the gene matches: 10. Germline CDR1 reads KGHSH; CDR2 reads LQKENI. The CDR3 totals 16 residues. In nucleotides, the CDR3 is TGTGCCAGCTCACCGACCGGGACAGGGGTTTCCCACGAGCAGTACTTC. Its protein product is CASSPTGTGVSHEQYF.

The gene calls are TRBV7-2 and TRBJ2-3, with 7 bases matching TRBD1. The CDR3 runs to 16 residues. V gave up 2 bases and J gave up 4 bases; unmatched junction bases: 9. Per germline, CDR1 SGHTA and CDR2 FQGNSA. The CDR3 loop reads CASSLFPQGIADTQYF. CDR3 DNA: TGTGCCAGCAGCTTATTTCCACAGGGGATCGCAGATACGCAGTATTTT.

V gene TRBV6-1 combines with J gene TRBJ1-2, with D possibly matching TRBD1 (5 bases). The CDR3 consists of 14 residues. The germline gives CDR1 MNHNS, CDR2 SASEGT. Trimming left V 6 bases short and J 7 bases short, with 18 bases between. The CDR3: CASRSGGGAGGYTF. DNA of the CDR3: TGTGCCAGCAGGTCCGGAGGAGGGGCCGGTGGCTACACCTTC.

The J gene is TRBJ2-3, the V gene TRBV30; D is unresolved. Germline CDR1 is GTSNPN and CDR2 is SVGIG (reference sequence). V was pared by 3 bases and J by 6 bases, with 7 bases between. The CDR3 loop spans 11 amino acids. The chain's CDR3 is CAWRSSDTQYF. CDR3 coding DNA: TGTGCCTGGAGGTCTTCGGATACGCAGTATTTT.

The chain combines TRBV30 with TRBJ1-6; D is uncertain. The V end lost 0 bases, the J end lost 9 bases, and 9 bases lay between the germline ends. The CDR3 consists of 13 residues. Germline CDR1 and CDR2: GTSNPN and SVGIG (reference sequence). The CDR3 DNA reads TGTGCCTGGAGTGTGAGCTATGGTTCACCCCTCCACTTT. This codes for CAWSVSYGSPLHF.

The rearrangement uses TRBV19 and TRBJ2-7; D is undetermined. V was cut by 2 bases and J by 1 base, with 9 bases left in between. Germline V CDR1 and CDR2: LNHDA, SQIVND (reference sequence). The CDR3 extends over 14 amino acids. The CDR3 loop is CASSIQMSSYEQYF. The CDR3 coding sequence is TGTGCCAGTAGTATACAGATGTCTTCCTACGAGCAGTACTTC.

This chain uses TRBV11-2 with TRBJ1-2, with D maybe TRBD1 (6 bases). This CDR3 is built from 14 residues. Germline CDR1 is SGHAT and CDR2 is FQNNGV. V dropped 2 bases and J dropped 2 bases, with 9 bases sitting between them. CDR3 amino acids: CASSLNGQNYGYTF. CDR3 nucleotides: TGTGCCAGCAGCTTAAACGGACAGAACTATGGCTACACCTTC.

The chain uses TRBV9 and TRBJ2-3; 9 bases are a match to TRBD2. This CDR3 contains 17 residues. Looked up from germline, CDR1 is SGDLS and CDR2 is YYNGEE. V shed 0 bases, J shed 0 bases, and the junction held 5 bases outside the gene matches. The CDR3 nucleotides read TGTGCCAGCAGCGTAGTTACTAGCGGGCATAGCACAGATACGCAGTATTTT. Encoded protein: CASSVVTSGHSTDTQYF.

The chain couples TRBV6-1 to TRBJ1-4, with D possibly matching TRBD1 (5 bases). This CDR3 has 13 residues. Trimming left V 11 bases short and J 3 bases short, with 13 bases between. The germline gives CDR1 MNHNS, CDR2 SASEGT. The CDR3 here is CAGAQDPNEKLFF. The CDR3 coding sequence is TGTGCCGGCGCACAGGATCCTAATGAAAAACTGTTTTTT.

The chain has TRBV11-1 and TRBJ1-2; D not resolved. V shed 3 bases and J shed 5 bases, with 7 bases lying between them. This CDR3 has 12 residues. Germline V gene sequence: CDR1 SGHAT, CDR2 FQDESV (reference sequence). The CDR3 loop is CASSFGAYGYTF. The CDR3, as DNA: TGTGCCAGCAGCTTTGGTGCGTATGGCTACACCTTC. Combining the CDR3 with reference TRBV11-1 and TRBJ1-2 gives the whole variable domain EAEVAQSPRYKITEKSQAVAFWCDPISGHATLYWYRQILGQGPELLVQFQDESVVDDSQLPKDRFSAERLKGVDSTLKIQPAELGDSAMYLCASSFGAYGYTFGSGTRLTVV.

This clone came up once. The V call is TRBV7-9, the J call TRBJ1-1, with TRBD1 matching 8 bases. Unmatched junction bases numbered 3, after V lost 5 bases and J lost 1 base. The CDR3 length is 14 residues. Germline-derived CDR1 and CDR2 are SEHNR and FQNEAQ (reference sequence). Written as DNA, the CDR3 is TGTGCCAGCAGCCGGACAGGGTCGAACACTGAAGCTTTCTTT. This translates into CASSRTGSNTEAFF.

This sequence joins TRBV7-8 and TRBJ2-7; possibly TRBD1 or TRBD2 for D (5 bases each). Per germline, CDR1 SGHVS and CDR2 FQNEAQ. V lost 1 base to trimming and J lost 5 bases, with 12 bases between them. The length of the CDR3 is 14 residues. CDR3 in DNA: TGTGCCAGCAGCTTAGTGGCAGGGACGCACGAGCAGTACTTC. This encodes CASSLVAGTHEQYF.

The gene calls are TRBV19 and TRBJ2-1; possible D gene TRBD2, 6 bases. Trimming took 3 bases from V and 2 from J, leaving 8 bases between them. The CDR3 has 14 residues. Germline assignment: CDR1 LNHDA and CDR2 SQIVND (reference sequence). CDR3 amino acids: CASSIRGTYNEQFF. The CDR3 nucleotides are TGTGCCAGTAGTATCCGGGGGACCTACAATGAGCAGTTCTTC.

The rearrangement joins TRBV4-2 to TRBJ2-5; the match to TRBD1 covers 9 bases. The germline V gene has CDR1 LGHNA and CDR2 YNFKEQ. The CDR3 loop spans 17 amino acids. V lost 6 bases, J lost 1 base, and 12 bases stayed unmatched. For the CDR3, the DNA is TGTGCCAGCAGTCTCTTCCGGACAGGGGAGAGCCAAGAGACCCAGTACTTC. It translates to CASSLFRTGESQETQYF.

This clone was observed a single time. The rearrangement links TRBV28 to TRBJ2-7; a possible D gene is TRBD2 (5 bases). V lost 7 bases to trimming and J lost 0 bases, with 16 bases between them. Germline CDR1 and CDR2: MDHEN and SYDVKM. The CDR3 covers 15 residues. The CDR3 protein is CASTPGGQSSYEQYF. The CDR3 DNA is TGTGCCAGCACCCCTGGCGGGCAGTCCTCCTACGAGCAGTACTTC. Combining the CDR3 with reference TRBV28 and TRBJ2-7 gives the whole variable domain DVKVTQSSRYLVKRTGEKVFLECVQDMDHENMFWYRQDPGLGLRLIYFSYDVKMKEKGDIPEGYSVSREKKERFSLILESASTNQTSMYLCASTPGGQSSYEQYFGPGTRLTVT.

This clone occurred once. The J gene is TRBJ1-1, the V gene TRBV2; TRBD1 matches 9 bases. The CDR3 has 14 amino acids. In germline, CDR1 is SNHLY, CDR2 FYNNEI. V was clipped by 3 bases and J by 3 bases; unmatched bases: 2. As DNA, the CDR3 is TGTGCCAGCAGTGAGAACAGGGGGCACACTGAAGCTTTCTTT. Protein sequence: CASSENRGHTEAFF.

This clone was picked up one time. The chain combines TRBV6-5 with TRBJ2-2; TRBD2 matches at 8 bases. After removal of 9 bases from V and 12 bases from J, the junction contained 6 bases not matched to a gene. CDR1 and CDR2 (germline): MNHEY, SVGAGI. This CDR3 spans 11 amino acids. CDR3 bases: TGTGCCAGTGGGAGCGGGAGTAAGCTGTTTTTT. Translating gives CASGSGSKLFF.

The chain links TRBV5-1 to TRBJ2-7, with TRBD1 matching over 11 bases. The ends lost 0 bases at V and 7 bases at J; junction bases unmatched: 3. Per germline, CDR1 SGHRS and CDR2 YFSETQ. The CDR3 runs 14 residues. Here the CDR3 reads CASSLGTGGWEQYF. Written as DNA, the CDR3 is TGCGCCAGCAGCTTGGGGACAGGGGGCTGGGAGCAGTACTTC.

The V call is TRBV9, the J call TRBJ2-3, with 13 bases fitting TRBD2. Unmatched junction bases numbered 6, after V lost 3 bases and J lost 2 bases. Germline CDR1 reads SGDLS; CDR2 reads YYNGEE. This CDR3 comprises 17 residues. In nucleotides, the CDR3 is TGTGCCAGCAGCGCGTGGGGGACTAGCGGGACCACAGATACGCAGTATTTT. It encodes CASSAWGTSGTTDTQYF.

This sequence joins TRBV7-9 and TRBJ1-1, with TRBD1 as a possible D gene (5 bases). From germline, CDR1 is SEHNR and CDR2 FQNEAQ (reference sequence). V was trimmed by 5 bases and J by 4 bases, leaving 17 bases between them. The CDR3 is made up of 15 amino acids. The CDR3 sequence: CASSTLTETPTEAFF. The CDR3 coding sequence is TGTGCCAGCAGCACGCTGACAGAGACTCCCACTGAAGCTTTCTTT.

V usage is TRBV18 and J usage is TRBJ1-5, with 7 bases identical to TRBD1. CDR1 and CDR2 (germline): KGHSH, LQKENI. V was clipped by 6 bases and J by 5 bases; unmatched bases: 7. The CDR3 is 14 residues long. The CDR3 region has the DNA TGTGCCAGCTCCCCCGGACAGGAAGATCAGCCCCAGCATTTT. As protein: CASSPGQEDQPQHF. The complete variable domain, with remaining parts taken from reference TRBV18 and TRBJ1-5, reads NAGVMQNPRHLVRRRGQEARLRCSPMKGHSHVYWYRQLPEEGLKFMVYLQKENIIDESGMPKERFSAEFPKEGPSILRIQQVVRGDSAAYFCASSPGQEDQPQHFGDGTRLSIL.

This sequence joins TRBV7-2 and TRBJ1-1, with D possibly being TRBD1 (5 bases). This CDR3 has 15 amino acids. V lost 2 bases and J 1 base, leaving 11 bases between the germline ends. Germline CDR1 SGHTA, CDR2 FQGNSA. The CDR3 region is CASSLFDSGNTEAFF. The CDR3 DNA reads TGTGCCAGCAGCTTATTTGACAGTGGGAACACTGAAGCTTTCTTT.

In DNA form, the CDR3 reads TGTGCCAGCAGCTCCGGGACGGTGGGATTCGAGCAGTACTTC. Its translation: CASSSGTVGFEQYF. The chain recombines TRBV7-2 with TRBJ2-7; D might be TRBD1 or TRBD2, each matching 5 bases. The CDR3 sequence is 14 residues long. From germline, CDR1 is SGHTA and CDR2 FQGNSA. Trimming took off 4 bases at V and 6 bases at J, with 16 bases between the two ends.